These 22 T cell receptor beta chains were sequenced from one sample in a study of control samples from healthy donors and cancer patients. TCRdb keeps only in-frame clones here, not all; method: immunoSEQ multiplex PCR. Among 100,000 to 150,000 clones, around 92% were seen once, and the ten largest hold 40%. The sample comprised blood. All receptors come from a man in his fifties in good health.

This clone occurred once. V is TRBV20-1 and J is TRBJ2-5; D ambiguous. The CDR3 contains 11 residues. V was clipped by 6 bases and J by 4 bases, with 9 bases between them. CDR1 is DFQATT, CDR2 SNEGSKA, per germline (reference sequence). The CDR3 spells CSAIGRETQYF. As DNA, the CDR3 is TGCAGTGCGATAGGGCGAGAGACCCAGTACTTC.

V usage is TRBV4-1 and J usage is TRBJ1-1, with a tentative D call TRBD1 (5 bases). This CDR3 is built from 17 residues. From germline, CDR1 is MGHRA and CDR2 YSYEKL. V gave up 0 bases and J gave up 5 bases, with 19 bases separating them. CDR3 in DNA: TGCGCCAGCAGCCAAGATGGGAGGCAGCAGGGAGTTACTGAAGCTTTCTTT. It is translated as CASSQDGRQQGVTEAFF.

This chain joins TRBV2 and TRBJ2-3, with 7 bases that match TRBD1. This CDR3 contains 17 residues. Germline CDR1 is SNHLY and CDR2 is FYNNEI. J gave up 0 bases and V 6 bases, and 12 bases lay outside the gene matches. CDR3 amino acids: CASRLNRGPTSTDTQYF. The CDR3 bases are TGTGCCAGCAGGCTCAACAGGGGACCTACTAGCACAGATACGCAGTATTTT.

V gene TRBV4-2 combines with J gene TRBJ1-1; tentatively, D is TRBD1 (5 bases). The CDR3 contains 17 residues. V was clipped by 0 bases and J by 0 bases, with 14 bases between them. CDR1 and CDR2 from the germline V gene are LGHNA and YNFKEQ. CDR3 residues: CASSQEPGEGLNTEAFF. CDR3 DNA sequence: TGTGCCAGCAGCCAAGAGCCGGGGGAGGGCCTGAACACTGAAGCTTTCTTT.

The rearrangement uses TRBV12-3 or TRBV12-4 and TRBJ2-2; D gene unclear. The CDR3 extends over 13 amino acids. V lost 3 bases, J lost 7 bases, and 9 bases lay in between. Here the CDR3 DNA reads TGTGCCAGCAGTTTTGGGGTCGGCGGGGAGCTGTTTTTT. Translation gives CASSFGVGGELFF.

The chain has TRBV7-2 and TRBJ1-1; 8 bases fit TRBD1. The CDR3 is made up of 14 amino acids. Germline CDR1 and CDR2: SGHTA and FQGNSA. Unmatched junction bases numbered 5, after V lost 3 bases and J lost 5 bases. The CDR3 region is CASSFQGAYTEAFF. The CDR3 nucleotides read TGTGCCAGCAGCTTCCAGGGGGCGTATACTGAAGCTTTCTTT. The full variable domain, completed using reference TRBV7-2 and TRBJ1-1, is GAGVSQSPSNKVTEKGKDVELRCDPISGHTALYWYRQSLGQGLEFLIYFQGNSAPDKSGLPSDRFSAERTGGSVSTLTIQRTQQEDSAVYLCASSFQGAYTEAFFGQGTRLTVV.

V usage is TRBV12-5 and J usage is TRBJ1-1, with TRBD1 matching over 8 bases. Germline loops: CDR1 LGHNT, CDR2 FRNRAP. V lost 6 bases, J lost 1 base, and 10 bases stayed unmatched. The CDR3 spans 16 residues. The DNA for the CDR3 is TGTGCTAGTGGCCTAGGACAGGGAGGGGGGAACACTGAAGCTTTCTTT. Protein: CASGLGQGGGNTEAFF.

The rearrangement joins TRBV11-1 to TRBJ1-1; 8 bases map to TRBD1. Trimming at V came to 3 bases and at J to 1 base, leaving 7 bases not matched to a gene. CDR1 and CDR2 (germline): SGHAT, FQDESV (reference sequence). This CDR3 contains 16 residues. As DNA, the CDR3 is TGTGCCAGCAGCTTCGGCAGGGGGCTGGCGAACACTGAAGCTTTCTTT. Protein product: CASSFGRGLANTEAFF. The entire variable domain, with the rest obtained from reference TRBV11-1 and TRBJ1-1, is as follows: EAEVAQSPRYKITEKSQAVAFWCDPISGHATLYWYRQILGQGPELLVQFQDESVVDDSQLPKDRFSAERLKGVDSTLKIQPAELGDSAMYLCASSFGRGLANTEAFFGQGTRLTVV.

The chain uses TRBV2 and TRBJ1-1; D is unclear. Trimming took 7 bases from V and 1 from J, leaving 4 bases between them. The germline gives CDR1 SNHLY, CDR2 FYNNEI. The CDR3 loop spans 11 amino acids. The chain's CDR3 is CASKQNTEAFF. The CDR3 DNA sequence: TGTGCCAGCAAACAGAACACTGAAGCTTTCTTT.

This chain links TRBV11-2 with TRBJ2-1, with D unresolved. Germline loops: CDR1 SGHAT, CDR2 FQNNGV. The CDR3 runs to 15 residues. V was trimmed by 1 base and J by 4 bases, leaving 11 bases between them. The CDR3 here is CASSLVTAAYNEQFF. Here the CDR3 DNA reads TGTGCCAGCAGCTTAGTAACAGCTGCTTACAATGAGCAGTTCTTC. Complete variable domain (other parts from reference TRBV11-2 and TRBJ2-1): EAGVAQSPRYKIIEKRQSVAFWCNPISGHATLYWYQQILGQGPKLLIQFQNNGVVDDSQLPKDRFSAERLKGVDSTLKIQPAKLEDSAVYLCASSLVTAAYNEQFFGPGTRLTVL.

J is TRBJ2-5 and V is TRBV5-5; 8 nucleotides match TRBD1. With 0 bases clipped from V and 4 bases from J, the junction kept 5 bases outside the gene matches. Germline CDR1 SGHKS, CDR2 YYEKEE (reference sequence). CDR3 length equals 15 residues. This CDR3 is CASSLGPGQGETQYF. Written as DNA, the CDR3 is TGTGCCAGCAGCTTGGGTCCCGGACAGGGAGAGACCCAGTACTTC. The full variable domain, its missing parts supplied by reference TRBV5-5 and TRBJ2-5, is DAGVTQSPTHLIKTRGQQVTLRCSPISGHKSVSWYQQVLGQGPQFIFQYYEKEERGRGNFPDRFSARQFPNYSSELNVNALLLGDSALYLCASSLGPGQGETQYFGPGTRLLVL.

CDR3 DNA sequence: TGTGCCAGCTCCCCGATAAAGGACGAGCAGTACTTC. Protein: CASSPIKDEQYF. This rearrangement joins TRBV18 to TRBJ2-7, with unresolved D. Trimming removed 6 bases at V and 5 bases at J, with 11 bases between. Germline assignment: CDR1 KGHSH and CDR2 LQKENI. CDR3 length: 12 residues. Filled out from reference TRBV18 and TRBJ2-7, the complete variable domain reads NAGVMQNPRHLVRRRGQEARLRCSPMKGHSHVYWYRQLPEEGLKFMVYLQKENIIDESGMPKERFSAEFPKEGPSILRIQQVVRGDSAAYFCASSPIKDEQYFGPGTRLTVT.

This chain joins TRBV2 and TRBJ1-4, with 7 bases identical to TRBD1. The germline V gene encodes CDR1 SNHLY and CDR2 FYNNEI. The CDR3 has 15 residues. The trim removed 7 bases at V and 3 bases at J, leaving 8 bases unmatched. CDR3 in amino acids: CASTDDQGANEKLFF. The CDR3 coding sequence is TGTGCCAGCACTGATGACCAGGGGGCTAATGAAAAACTGTTTTTT.

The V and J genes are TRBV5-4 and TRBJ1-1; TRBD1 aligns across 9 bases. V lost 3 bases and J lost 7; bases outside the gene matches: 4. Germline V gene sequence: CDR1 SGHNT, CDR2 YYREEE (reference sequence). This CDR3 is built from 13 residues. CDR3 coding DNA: TGTGCCAGCAGCTCGCGACAGGGGGTTGAAGCTTTCTTT. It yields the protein CASSSRQGVEAFF.

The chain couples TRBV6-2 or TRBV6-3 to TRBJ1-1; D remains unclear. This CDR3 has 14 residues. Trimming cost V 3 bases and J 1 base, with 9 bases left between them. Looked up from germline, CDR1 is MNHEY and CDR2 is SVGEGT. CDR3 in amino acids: CASSYFSGNTEAFF. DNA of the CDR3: TGTGCCAGCAGTTATTTTTCGGGGAACACTGAAGCTTTCTTT.

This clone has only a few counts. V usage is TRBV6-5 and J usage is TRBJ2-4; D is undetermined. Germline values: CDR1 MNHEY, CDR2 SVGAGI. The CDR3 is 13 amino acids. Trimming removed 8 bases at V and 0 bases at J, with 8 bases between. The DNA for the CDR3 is TGTGCCAGCGACTCTCTAGCCAAAAACATTCAGTACTTC. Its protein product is CASDSLAKNIQYF.

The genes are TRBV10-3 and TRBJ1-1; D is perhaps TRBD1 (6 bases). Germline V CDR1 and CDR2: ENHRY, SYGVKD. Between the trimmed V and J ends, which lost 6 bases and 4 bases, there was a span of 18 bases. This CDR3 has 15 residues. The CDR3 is CAISPTSGGGTEAFF. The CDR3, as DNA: TGTGCCATCAGCCCTACCTCCGGGGGCGGCACTGAAGCTTTCTTT.

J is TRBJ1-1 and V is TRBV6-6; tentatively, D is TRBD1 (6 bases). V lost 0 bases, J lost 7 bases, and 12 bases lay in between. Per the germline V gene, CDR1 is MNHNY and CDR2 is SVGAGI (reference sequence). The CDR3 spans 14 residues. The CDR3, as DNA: TGTGCCAGCAGTTACTCGCAGGGGACGAGTGAAGCTTTCTTT. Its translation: CASSYSQGTSEAFF.

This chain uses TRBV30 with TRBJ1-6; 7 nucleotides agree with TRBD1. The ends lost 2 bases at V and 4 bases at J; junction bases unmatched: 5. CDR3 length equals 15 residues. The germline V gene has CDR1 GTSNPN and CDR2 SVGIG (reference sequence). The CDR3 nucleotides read TGTGCCTGGAGTTTACCGGGACAGTATAATTCACCCCTCCACTTT. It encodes CAWSLPGQYNSPLHF.

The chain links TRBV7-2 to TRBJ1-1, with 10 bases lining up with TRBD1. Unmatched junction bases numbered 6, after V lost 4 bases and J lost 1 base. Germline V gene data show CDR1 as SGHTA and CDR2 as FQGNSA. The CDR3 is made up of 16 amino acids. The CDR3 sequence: CASSSSGTGANTEAFF. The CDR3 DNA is TGTGCCAGCAGCTCCAGCGGGACAGGGGCGAACACTGAAGCTTTCTTT.

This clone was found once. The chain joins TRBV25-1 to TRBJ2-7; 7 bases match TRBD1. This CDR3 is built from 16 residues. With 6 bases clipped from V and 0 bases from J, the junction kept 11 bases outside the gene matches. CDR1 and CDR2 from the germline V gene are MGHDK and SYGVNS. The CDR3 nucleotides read TGTGCCAGCAGCGTTATACTCGACAGGGACTCCTACGAGCAGTACTTC. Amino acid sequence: CASSVILDRDSYEQYF.

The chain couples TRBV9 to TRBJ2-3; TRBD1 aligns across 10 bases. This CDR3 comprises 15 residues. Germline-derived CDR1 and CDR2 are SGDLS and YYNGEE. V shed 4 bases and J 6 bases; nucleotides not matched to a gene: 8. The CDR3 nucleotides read TGTGCCAGCAGCACCCGGACAGGGGGATTCGATACGCAGTATTTT. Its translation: CASSTRTGGFDTQYF.